The 20 T cell receptor beta chains below were found in one sample sequenced in a study of CD8 T cells in ankylosing spondylitis. TCRdb called the 5' RACE reads again in MiXCR, with one record for every CDR3 protein. The data show a few hundred thousand distinct CDR3 sequences, with about 20% seen just once and around 33% held by the top ten. The sequenced material came from blood, either unsorted or a sorted T cell fraction (not recorded which). All receptors come from a male donor with ankylosing spondylitis or in good health (not recorded which).

This chain uses TRBV29-1 with TRBJ2-1, with TRBD2 matching 10 bases. V trimming: 2 bases; J trimming: 10 bases; junction bases outside the gene matches: 11. Germline V CDR1 and CDR2: SQVTM, ANQGSEA. The CDR3 has 15 residues. This chain's CDR3 is CSVEWPSGSPLEQFF. For the CDR3, the DNA is TGCAGCGTTGAATGGCCTAGCGGGAGTCCCCTCGAGCAGTTCTTC.

This chain joins TRBV28 and TRBJ2-7, with 8 bases aligning to TRBD2. J lost 0 bases, V lost 3 bases, and 16 bases had no gene match. Per the germline V gene, CDR1 is MDHEN and CDR2 is SYDVKM. The CDR3 runs to 19 residues. The CDR3 loop is CASSFPIAGSPTSSYEQYF. In DNA, the CDR3 is TGTGCCAGCAGTTTTCCCATAGCGGGGAGTCCGACAAGCTCCTACGAGCAGTACTTC.

This clonotype has more than one count but fewer than ten. The V call is TRBV25-1, the J call TRBJ2-5, with D possibly matching TRBD2 (5 bases). Germline CDR1 MGHDK, CDR2 SYGVNS. V was clipped by 5 bases and J by 5 bases, with 15 bases between them. The CDR3 spans 14 residues. In nucleotides, the CDR3 is TGTGCCAGCAGTAATGAGTGGACTGGCGAGACCCAGTACTTC. Encoded protein: CASSNEWTGETQYF.

This clonotype has more than one count but fewer than ten. The chain couples TRBV6-5 to TRBJ2-5, with D unresolved. Trimming cost V 2 bases and J 1 base, with 11 bases left between them. The CDR3 is 15 amino acids. From germline, CDR1 is MNHEY and CDR2 SVGAGI. The CDR3: CASSYGAKPQETQYF. CDR3 in DNA: TGTGCCAGCAGTTACGGTGCGAAGCCCCAAGAGACCCAGTACTTC.

The chain is built from TRBV19 and TRBJ2-1; D is possibly TRBD2 (6 bases). With 3 bases removed from V and 2 bases from J, the gap between germline ends came to 17 bases. The CDR3 runs 17 residues. Germline loops: CDR1 LNHDA, CDR2 SQIVND (reference sequence). CDR3 sequence: CASSILVSGETYNEQFF. CDR3 DNA sequence: TGTGCCAGTAGTATTTTGGTTAGCGGAGAGACCTACAATGAGCAGTTCTTC.

Worth noting for this clonotype: This may be a read error: a much more frequent sequence differs by one nucleotide. The chain uses TRBV4-1 and TRBJ1-1, with D possibly matching TRBD1 (5 bases). This CDR3 region has 15 residues. Germline values: CDR1 MGHRA, CDR2 YSYEKL. The V gene lost 4 bases and the J gene lost 9 bases, with 21 bases spanning the gap. The CDR3 spells CASSLSRGTGSKAFF. CDR3 nucleotide sequence: TGCGCCAGCAGCCTTTCTCGGGGGACGGGTAGCAAAGCTTTCTTT.

This clonotype came up once. J is TRBJ2-7 and V is TRBV5-5; maybe TRBD1 (5 bases). Germline V CDR1 and CDR2: SGHKS, YYEKEE (reference sequence). V dropped 3 bases and J dropped 6 bases, with 19 bases sitting between them. CDR3 length: 15 amino acids. CDR3 DNA: TGTGCCAGCAGCTCCCGGCAGGGTTTGGTAGGCGAGCAGTACTTC. It codes for CASSSRQGLVGEQYF.

This clonotype showed up just a few times. This rearrangement joins TRBV29-1 to TRBJ2-7; possibly TRBD1 or TRBD2 for D (5 bases each). The V end lost 4 bases, the J end lost 0 bases, and 10 bases lay between the germline ends. The CDR3 runs 13 residues. Germline assignment: CDR1 SQVTM and CDR2 ANQGSEA. DNA for the CDR3: TGCAGCGTTGCGGGACCCGGCTCCTACGAGCAGTACTTC. It yields the protein CSVAGPGSYEQYF.

This chain joins TRBV12-5 and TRBJ2-1; 12 bases are shared with TRBD2. This CDR3 has 15 amino acids. The germline V gene has CDR1 LGHNT and CDR2 FRNRAP. Trimming cost V 6 bases and J 7 bases; bases outside gene matches: 7. The CDR3 DNA sequence: TGTGCTAGTGGGTCTCTAGCGGGAGGGCCGAATGAGCAGTTCTTC. This encodes CASGSLAGGPNEQFF.

Regarding this clonotype: At one end the junction does not follow the germline gene, possibly because of a read error. The J gene is TRBJ2-5, the V gene TRBV4-1; D tentatively reads TRBD1 or TRBD2 (5 bases each). The CDR3 loop spans 12 amino acids. The V gene's germline CDR1 is MGHRA and CDR2 YSYEKL. The CDR3 DNA reads TGCGCCAGCAGCCAAGAGGGAGAGTCCAGGGAGTTC. Its protein is CASSQEGESREF.

This clonotype was detected only a few times. The chain recombines TRBV3-1 with TRBJ2-1, with D possibly being TRBD1 (7 bases). The CDR3 length is 15 residues. V lost 0 bases to trimming and J lost 4 bases, with 10 bases between them. Germline assignment: CDR1 LGHDT and CDR2 YNNKEL (reference sequence). The CDR3 reads CASSQDPGGYNEQFF. Here the CDR3 DNA reads TGTGCCAGCAGCCAAGATCCAGGGGGGTACAATGAGCAGTTCTTC.

Written as DNA, the CDR3 is TGCGCCAGCAGCCCCTCGACTAGCGGCTTTGAGCAGTTCTTC. This translates into CASSPSTSGFEQFF. The genes are TRBV4-3 and TRBJ2-1; 9 bases match TRBD2. The V and J ends lost 4 bases and 9 bases, in that order; junction bases with no gene match: 7. Germline V gene data show CDR1 as LGHNA and CDR2 as YSLEER. This CDR3 comprises 14 residues.

About this clonotype itself: One junction end does not reproduce the germline sequence, and a read error may be involved. The V gene is TRBV19, the J gene TRBJ2-5; perhaps TRBD1 as D (5 bases). CDR1 LNHDA and CDR2 SQIVND come from the germline V gene (reference sequence). The CDR3 sequence is 12 residues long. CDR3 sequence (DNA): TGTGCCAGCGGACACGGGCCAGAGGCCCAGTACTTC. It yields the protein CASGHGPEAQYF.

This clonotype was observed a few times. The chain has TRBV12-3 or TRBV12-4 and TRBJ2-5; D perhaps matches TRBD2 (5 bases). This CDR3 is 17 amino acids long. V gave up 4 bases and J gave up 2 bases, with 20 bases separating them. CDR3 coding DNA: TGTGCCAGCAGTTCGGAGGACGGCCTTTATGATCAAGAGACCCAGTACTTC. This encodes CASSSEDGLYDQETQYF.

This clonotype was observed a handful of times. The chain joins TRBV5-1 to TRBJ1-1; 7 positions agree with TRBD1. Germline trimming cut 6 bases from V and 1 base from J; bases unmatched to any gene: 6. From germline, CDR1 is SGHRS and CDR2 YFSETQ. The CDR3 extends over 14 amino acids. In DNA form, the CDR3 reads TGCGCCAGCACCCGGTCAGGGGGGAACACTGAAGCTTTCTTT. Amino acid sequence: CASTRSGGNTEAFF.

The chain combines TRBV20-1 with TRBJ2-1; 9 bases fit TRBD2. Germline CDR1 reads DFQATT; CDR2 reads SNEGSKA (reference sequence). The V gene end was trimmed by 7 bases and the J gene end by 6 bases; junction bases not matched to a gene: 13. The length of the CDR3 is 15 residues. The CDR3 here is CSVSSPAGGRNEQFF. CDR3 sequence (DNA): TGCAGTGTTTCTTCCCCAGCGGGGGGCCGCAATGAGCAGTTCTTC.

In its sample, this clonotype was seen many times. The chain carries TRBV4-2 and TRBJ2-1, with TRBD1 matching 7 bases. Per the germline V gene, CDR1 is LGHNA and CDR2 is YNFKEQ. The CDR3 sequence is 15 residues long. Trimming removed 4 bases from V and 3 bases from J; junction bases left unmatched: 6. The CDR3 coding sequence is TGTGCCAGCAGCCCCAGACAGGGCAGCTACAATGAGCAGTTCTTC. The encoded protein is CASSPRQGSYNEQFF.

This chain connects TRBV4-1 to TRBJ2-7; no reliable D call. The CDR3 consists of 16 residues. Germline lookup yields CDR1 MGHRA and CDR2 YSYEKL. V was clipped by 1 base and J by 2 bases, with 15 bases between them. The DNA for the CDR3 is TGCGCCAGCAGCCAAGCTCTCGGAAGCGTAGCCTACGAGCAGTACTTC. It encodes CASSQALGSVAYEQYF.

This clonotype has more than one count but fewer than ten. The CDR3 spells CASSLVPLYEQYF. DNA of the CDR3: TGCGCCAGCAGCTTGGTACCCCTATACGAGCAGTACTTC. The chain links TRBV5-1 to TRBJ2-7, with D uncertain. V gave up 0 bases and J gave up 4 bases, with 8 bases separating them. The CDR3 has 13 residues. Germline loops: CDR1 SGHRS, CDR2 YFSETQ.

This chain joins TRBV20-1 and TRBJ2-7; 9 positions agree with TRBD2. After removal of 5 bases from V and 4 bases from J, the junction contained 6 bases not matched to a gene. Germline V gene sequence: CDR1 DFQATT, CDR2 SNEGSKA (reference sequence). This CDR3 contains 13 residues. The CDR3 spells CSAPAGGPYEQYF. CDR3 nucleotide sequence: TGCAGTGCTCCGGCGGGAGGGCCTTACGAGCAGTACTTC.